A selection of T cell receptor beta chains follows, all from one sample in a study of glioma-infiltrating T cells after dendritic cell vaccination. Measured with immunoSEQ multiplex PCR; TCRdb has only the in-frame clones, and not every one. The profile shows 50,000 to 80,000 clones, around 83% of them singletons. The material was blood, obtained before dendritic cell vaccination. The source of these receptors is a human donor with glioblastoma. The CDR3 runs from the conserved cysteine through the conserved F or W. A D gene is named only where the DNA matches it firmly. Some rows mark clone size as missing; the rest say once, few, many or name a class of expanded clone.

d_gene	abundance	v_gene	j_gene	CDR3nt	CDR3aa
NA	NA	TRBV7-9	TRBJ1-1	TGTGCCAGCACCTATAACACTGAAGCTTTCTTT	CASTYNTEAFF
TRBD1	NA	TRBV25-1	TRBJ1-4	TGTGCCAGCAGGGACAGGGTGGATGAAAAACTGTTTTTT	CASRDRVDEKLFF
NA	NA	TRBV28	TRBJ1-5	TGTGCCAGCACGGAGCCAGGGGCACAGCCCCAGCATTTT	CASTEPGAQPQHF
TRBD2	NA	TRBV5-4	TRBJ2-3	TGTGCCAGCAGCTTCGCCCAGCGGGGGCTCACAGATACGCAGTATTTT	CASSFAQRGLTDTQYF
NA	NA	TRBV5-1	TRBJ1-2	TGCGCCAGCAGCGCCAAGGGGACAAACTATGGCTACACCTTC	CASSAKGTNYGYTF
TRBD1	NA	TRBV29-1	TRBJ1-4	TGCAGCGCTACGACCGGGACAGTTAATGAAAAACTGTTTTTT	CSATTGTVNEKLFF
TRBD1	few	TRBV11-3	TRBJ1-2	TGTGCCAGCAGCCGGGACAGATGGGGCTACACCTTC	CASSRDRWGYTF
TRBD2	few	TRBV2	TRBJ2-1	TGTGCCAGCAGTGTATCGCTAGCGGGGGGGCCGGAGCAGTTCTTC	CASSVSLAGGPEQFF
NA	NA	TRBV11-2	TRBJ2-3	TGTGCCAGCAGCCCCTTGACCCGGCGGGGTACGCAGTATTTT	CASSPLTRRGTQYF
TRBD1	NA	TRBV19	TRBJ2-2	TGTGCCAGTAGTATAGATCCCCGTCCCGGGACAGGGACCGGGGAGCTGTTTTTT	CASSIDPRPGTGTGELFF
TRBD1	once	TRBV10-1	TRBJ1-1	TGCGCCAGCAGTGAAGGGGGCACCGTCACTGAAGCTTTCTTT	CASSEGGTVTEAFF
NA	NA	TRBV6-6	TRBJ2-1	TGTGCCATCGGTTCGACGCCCCAGGCGAATGAGCAGTTCTTC	CAIGSTPQANEQFF
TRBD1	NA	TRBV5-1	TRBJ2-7	TGCGCCAGCAGCTTGGCTTCTTCGGGACAGGGCTACGAGCAGTACTTC	CASSLASSGQGYEQYF
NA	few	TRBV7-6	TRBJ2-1	TGTGCCAGCAGCTTAGCGCCGGGAATATACAATGAGCAGTTCTTC	CASSLAPGIYNEQFF